The 21 T cell receptor beta chains listed next were all sequenced from one sample in a study of neoadjuvant nivolumab and ipilimumab in lung cancer. Profiling relied on immunoSEQ multiplex PCR, and the TCRdb table lists in-frame clones only, not all of them. The sample consists of approximately 29,000 clones, 90% of them appearing once. Sequencing was performed on peripheral blood, taken after neoadjuvant nivolumab, alone or with ipilimumab, at or shortly before surgery. Receptors were obtained from an adult with non-small cell lung cancer.

The chain carries TRBV2 and TRBJ1-1; D not certain. This CDR3 has 11 residues. Trimming took 6 bases from V and 10 from J, leaving 12 bases between them. Germline V CDR1 and CDR2: SNHLY, FYNNEI. In DNA form, the CDR3 reads TGTGCCAGCAGCTCAGGACGGTTAGCTTTCTTT. Protein sequence: CASSSGRLAFF.

The chain links TRBV6-5 to TRBJ2-7, with 9 bases lining up with TRBD1. The CDR3 totals 15 residues. V trimming: 6 bases; J trimming: 2 bases; junction bases outside the gene matches: 8. CDR1 is MNHEY, CDR2 SVGAGI, per germline. The CDR3 loop reads CASRRMDRGPYEQYF. CDR3 nucleotides: TGTGCCAGCAGACGAATGGACAGGGGACCCTACGAGCAGTACTTC.

The chain combines TRBV28 with TRBJ2-1; no firm D call. The V and J ends lost 6 bases and 5 bases respectively, with 5 bases between them. The CDR3 contains 11 residues. Germline-derived CDR1 and CDR2 are MDHEN and SYDVKM. The CDR3 sequence: CASSRNNEQFF. In DNA form, the CDR3 reads TGTGCCAGCAGCCGGAACAATGAGCAGTTCTTC.

This rearrangement joins TRBV2 to TRBJ1-1; 7 bases are a match to TRBD1. Germline V CDR1 and CDR2: SNHLY, FYNNEI. The V and J ends lost 4 bases and 7 bases, in that order; junction bases with no gene match: 9. The CDR3 totals 14 residues. The CDR3 DNA reads TGTGCCAGCAGTGGATACTTACAGGGGTTTGAAGCTTTCTTT. This translates into CASSGYLQGFEAFF.

The chain uses TRBV2 and TRBJ2-7, with 7 bases lining up with TRBD1. CDR1 is SNHLY, CDR2 FYNNEI, per germline. Germline trimming cut 4 bases from V and 1 base from J; bases unmatched to any gene: 7. The CDR3 has 15 residues. The CDR3 loop reads CASSVFVTGSYEQYF. DNA for the CDR3: TGTGCCAGCAGTGTTTTTGTGACAGGGTCCTACGAGCAGTACTTC.

The chain joins TRBV2 to TRBJ1-2; 8 bases line up with TRBD1. The CDR3 runs to 14 residues. Trimming took 4 bases from V and 7 from J; bases not matched to a gene: 8. Germline-derived CDR1 and CDR2 are SNHLY and FYNNEI. The CDR3 DNA is TGTGCCAGCAGTGTGGTTTCAGGGGGCTTTGGCTACACCTTC. Its protein is CASSVVSGGFGYTF.

This chain links TRBV9 with TRBJ1-3; a possible D gene is TRBD1 (6 bases). The V gene lost 2 bases and the J gene lost 8 bases, with 14 bases spanning the gap. Germline CDR1 is SGDLS and CDR2 is YYNGEE. The CDR3 consists of 14 residues. In nucleotides, the CDR3 is TGTGCCAGCAGCGTGGGGCAGGGGAGGGACACCATATATTTT. It encodes CASSVGQGRDTIYF.

There are a few counts of this clone. V usage is TRBV18 and J usage is TRBJ1-2, with a tentative D call TRBD1 (5 bases). Germline V lookup: CDR1 KGHSH, CDR2 LQKENI. With 2 bases removed from V and 0 bases from J, the gap between germline ends came to 13 bases. CDR3 size: 16 residues. CDR3 coding DNA: TGTGCCAGCTCACCAGCGGGGCACGGAGCTAACTATGGCTACACCTTC. It codes for CASSPAGHGANYGYTF.

This sequence joins TRBV6-5 and TRBJ2-5; 10 bases fit TRBD2. The CDR3 is 16 amino acids. Germline V gene data show CDR1 as MNHEY and CDR2 as SVGAGI. The J segment lost 1 base and the V segment lost 2 bases, leaving 4 bases of the junction unmatched. The CDR3 spells CASSYGSGGAQETQYF. DNA for the CDR3: TGTGCCAGCAGTTACGGAAGCGGGGGGGCCCAAGAGACCCAGTACTTC.

The chain uses TRBV5-1 and TRBJ2-2; TRBD1 aligns across 7 bases. Germline assignment: CDR1 SGHRS and CDR2 YFSETQ. The CDR3 consists of 15 residues. Germline trimming cut 2 bases from V and 0 bases from J; bases unmatched to any gene: 1. The CDR3 DNA follows: TGCGCCAGCAGCTTAGGGACAGCGAACACCGGGGAGCTGTTTTTT. Amino acids: CASSLGTANTGELFF. The full variable domain, its missing parts supplied by reference TRBV5-1 and TRBJ2-2, is KAGVTQTPRYLIKTRGQQVTLSCSPISGHRSVSWYQQTPGQGLQFLFEYFSETQRNKGNFPGRFSGRQFSNSRSEMNVSTLELGDSALYLCASSLGTANTGELFFGEGSRLTVL.

This clone was seen more than once but under ten times. The chain joins TRBV7-2 to TRBJ1-2; no definite D call. Germline V gives CDR1 SGHTA, CDR2 FQGNSA. This CDR3 region has 11 residues. V lost 5 bases, J lost 6 bases, and 7 bases lay in between. The CDR3 region has the DNA TGTGCCAGCAGCCCGTCGGATGGCTACACCTTC. It is translated as CASSPSDGYTF.

V and J are TRBV27 and TRBJ1-5, with 8 positions matching TRBD1. The V segment lost 6 bases and the J segment 5 bases; nucleotides outside the gene matches: 9. Germline V gene data show CDR1 as MNHEY and CDR2 as SMNVEV (reference sequence). There are 15 residues in the CDR3. In DNA form, the CDR3 reads TGTGCCAGCAGCGCCGGACAGGGTCGATATCAGCCCCAGCATTTT. Encoded protein: CASSAGQGRYQPQHF.

The V gene is TRBV5-1, the J gene TRBJ2-1; tentatively, D is TRBD1 (5 bases). The V gene lost 0 bases and the J gene lost 3 bases, with 10 bases spanning the gap. The CDR3 length is 15 residues. Germline assignment: CDR1 SGHRS and CDR2 YFSETQ. CDR3 coding DNA: TGCGCCAGCAGCTTGGTCAGGGATGACTACAATGAGCAGTTCTTC. It specifies CASSLVRDDYNEQFF.

The CDR3 sequence is CAISIGTDFEAFF. CDR3 bases: TGTGCCATCAGCATAGGGACAGATTTTGAAGCTTTCTTT. This sequence joins TRBV10-3 and TRBJ1-1; 7 positions match TRBD1. The CDR3 contains 13 residues. With V trimmed by 6 bases and J by 7 bases, 8 bases remained unmatched. The germline gives CDR1 ENHRY, CDR2 SYGVKD.

The CDR3 here is CASSPGTGKYF. The CDR3 DNA sequence: TGCGCCAGCAGTCCCGGGACAGGGAAGTACTTC. This sequence joins TRBV10-1 and TRBJ2-7, with TRBD1 matching over 9 bases. The CDR3 has 11 amino acids. V trimming: 5 bases; J trimming: 11 bases; junction bases outside the gene matches: 4. Germline values: CDR1 WNHNN, CDR2 SYGVQD (reference sequence).

This sequence joins TRBV14 and TRBJ2-1, with D possibly TRBD1 on 5 matching bases. CDR1 is SGHDN and CDR2 is FVKESK in the germline V gene. This CDR3 has 13 amino acids. The V end lost 0 bases, the J end lost 5 bases, and 5 bases lay between the germline ends. The CDR3 sequence: CASSQEDNNEQFF. For the CDR3, the DNA is TGTGCCAGCAGCCAAGAGGACAACAATGAGCAGTTCTTC.

The J gene is TRBJ2-1, the V gene TRBV11-3, with 8 bases lining up with TRBD2. The CDR3 runs 13 residues. CDR1 SGHNT and CDR2 YENEEA come from the germline V gene. V lost 1 base and J lost 11; bases outside the gene matches: 4. The CDR3 protein is CASSLGAGGKQFF. In DNA, the CDR3 is TGTGCCAGCAGCTTAGGGGCGGGGGGAAAGCAGTTCTTC.

The chain joins TRBV5-1 to TRBJ2-6; D is unclear. The germline V and J ends were trimmed by 0 bases and 0 bases, with 7 bases remaining between them. This CDR3 contains 16 residues. Germline CDR1 reads SGHRS; CDR2 reads YFSETQ. CDR3: CASSLAPLSGANVLTF. The CDR3 coding sequence is TGCGCCAGCAGCTTGGCCCCCCTCTCTGGGGCCAACGTCCTGACTTTC. Drawing the rest from reference TRBV5-1 and TRBJ2-6, the complete variable domain is KAGVTQTPRYLIKTRGQQVTLSCSPISGHRSVSWYQQTPGQGLQFLFEYFSETQRNKGNFPGRFSGRQFSNSRSEMNVSTLELGDSALYLCASSLAPLSGANVLTFGAGSRLTVL.

This rearrangement joins TRBV11-2 to TRBJ1-6; possibly TRBD1 for D (6 bases). Germline CDR1 SGHAT, CDR2 FQNNGV. Trimming stripped 3 bases from V and 10 bases from J, with 10 bases between. The CDR3 consists of 13 residues. CDR3 in DNA: TGTGCCAGCAGCTTTCAGGGGCAATCACCCCTCCACTTT. It is translated as CASSFQGQSPLHF.

The V gene is TRBV6-6, the J gene TRBJ1-2; possible D gene TRBD1, 5 bases. The CDR3 loop spans 15 amino acids. Germline V CDR1 and CDR2: MNHNY, SVGAGI (reference sequence). Trimming took 7 bases from V and 4 from J, leaving 19 bases between them. DNA for the CDR3: TGTGCCAGCACCCCATTCAGGGAGATGGGCTATGGCTACACCTTC. Translating it yields CASTPFREMGYGYTF.

The chain carries TRBV15 and TRBJ2-3; tentatively, D is TRBD2 (5 bases). Trimming removed 1 base at V and 2 bases at J, with 10 bases between. Germline lookup yields CDR1 LNHNV and CDR2 YYDKDF (reference sequence). The length of the CDR3 is 15 residues. The CDR3 spells CATSRVRESTDTQYF. CDR3 DNA: TGTGCCACCAGCAGAGTGAGGGAATCCACAGATACGCAGTATTTT.